This T cell receptor (beta chain) was profiled in a study of shared clonotypes between healthy human individuals. As concerns this clone: Antigen: not known.

TCRdb's table, derived via immunoSEQ multiplex PCR, lists solely in-frame clones and lacks some. The table includes some 2,100,000 clones, 95% detected once. Whole-study findings and limits: Clonotypes which were not shared had lower generation probabilities than clonotypes that all four donors shared.

The CDR3 has 15 residues. Germline V gene lookup returns CDR1 MNHNS and CDR2 SASEGT. V was cut by 1 base and J by 0 bases, with 9 bases left in between. Sequencing input: naive CD4+ T cells sorted from blood. The subset denotes: CD45RA+ positively selected. The rearrangement links TRBV6-1 to TRBJ1-2; D might be TRBD1 (5 bases). The TCR originated in a man between 18 and 29 years old in good health. The CDR3: CASSEEAGPNYGYTF. The CDR3, as DNA: TGTGCCAGCAGTGAAGAGGCGGGGCCTAACTATGGCTACACCTTC.